This record concerns one T cell receptor (beta chain) sequence. Its antigen is not identified. No donor had other autoimmune disease, uncontrolled infection, pregnancy or lactation. Clinical symptoms, serum thyroxine, TRAb, thyroid ultrasound and orbital computed tomography formed the basis of diagnosis. Germline CDR1 is SQVTM and CDR2 is ANQGSEA. The CDR3 has 16 amino acids. After removal of 1 base from V and 6 bases from J, the junction contained 11 bases not matched to a gene. Scientists amplified the TCR beta CDR3 regions from RNA transcripts. Following a first-round RT-PCR that used HTBI primers, a second-round multiplex PCR was carried out. TCRdb called the multiplex PCR reads again in MiXCR, with one record for every CDR3 protein. The sample records around 1.1 million distinct CDR3 sequences, about 36% being singletons. The sample belongs to a study of Graves' ophthalmopathy and Graves' hyperthyroidism.

Study-level points and caveats: Blood also held most thyroid clonotypes expanded above 0.001 frequency.

Sequencing was carried out using peripheral blood or thyroid tissue (not recorded which). The chain recombines TRBV29-1 with TRBJ2-1, with 8 bases matching TRBD2. The sequence was obtained from an adult man with Graves' hyperthyroidism. The CDR3 reads CSVEGSLSGSGNEQFF. DNA of the CDR3: TGCAGCGTTGAAGGCTCACTGAGCGGGAGTGGCAATGAGCAGTTCTTC.